A single sample gave rise to the 19 T cell receptor beta chains below, sequenced in a study of T cell clones after liver transplantation. This table comes from immunoSEQ multiplex PCR, and its TCRdb copy is limited to in-frame clones, with some not included. This sample has more than 65,000 clones; around nine tenths occur once, and the top ten carry roughly 2.6%. The sequencing used CD4+ T cells from blood, collected before liver transplant. The receptors here all came from a human donor who received a liver transplant.

The chain uses TRBV18 and TRBJ2-7; D might be TRBD1 (5 bases). The V gene lost 0 bases and the J gene lost 5 bases, with 20 bases spanning the gap. The CDR3 sequence is 17 residues long. Germline CDR1 is KGHSH and CDR2 is LQKENI. As DNA, the CDR3 is TGTGCCAGCTCACCACCAATCCCGACTGTTTTAGGGGACGAGCAGTACTTC. The encoded protein is CASSPPIPTVLGDEQYF.

The genes are TRBV11-3 and TRBJ2-3, with 13 bases lining up with TRBD2. V shed 9 bases, J shed 6 bases, and the junction held 6 bases outside the gene matches. This CDR3 is built from 14 residues. Germline CDR1 and CDR2: SGHNT and YENEEA. CDR3 sequence (DNA): TGTGCCAGTAAACTAGCGGGAGGGCCGGATACGCAGTATTTT. As protein: CASKLAGGPDTQYF.

J is TRBJ2-3 and V is TRBV7-9; D gene unclear. The CDR3 covers 15 residues. V was clipped by 6 bases and J by 2 bases, with 15 bases between them. Germline CDR1 reads SEHNR; CDR2 reads FQNEAQ (reference sequence). For the CDR3, the DNA is TGTGCCAGCAGACCTAACTCGGGCCCCACAGATACGCAGTATTTT. It yields the protein CASRPNSGPTDTQYF.

This chain uses TRBV12-5 with TRBJ2-5; TRBD2 matches at 7 bases. CDR1 is LGHNT, CDR2 FRNRAP, per germline. V gave up 3 bases and J gave up 3 bases; unmatched junction bases: 1. This CDR3 region has 13 residues. The CDR3: CASGLSGEETQYF. The CDR3, as DNA: TGTGCTAGTGGTTTAAGCGGGGAAGAGACCCAGTACTTC.

A few counts support this clone. The chain couples TRBV18 to TRBJ1-1, with D unclear. V lost 2 bases and J lost 0, with 10 bases in between. The CDR3 has 15 amino acids. The V gene's germline CDR1 is KGHSH and CDR2 LQKENI. CDR3 protein: CASSPFQVMNTEAFF. The CDR3 nucleotides are TGTGCCAGCTCACCATTCCAGGTAATGAACACTGAAGCTTTCTTT.

Worth noting for this clone: The sample holds other DNA sequences that translate to the same CDR3. The gene calls are TRBV5-1 and TRBJ1-4; the match to TRBD1 covers 7 bases. Trimming took 4 bases from V and 0 from J; bases not matched to a gene: 3. The CDR3 extends over 15 amino acids. Germline V CDR1 and CDR2: SGHRS, YFSETQ. The CDR3 reads CASSRGTATNEKLFF. The CDR3 nucleotides read TGCGCCAGCAGCCGTGGGACAGCAACTAATGAAAAACTGTTTTTT.

The J gene is TRBJ1-2, the V gene TRBV2; 8 bases match TRBD1. The CDR3 has 13 residues. Trimming cost V 7 bases and J 4 bases; bases outside gene matches: 5. In germline, CDR1 is SNHLY, CDR2 FYNNEI. The CDR3 sequence is CASTRQGIYGYTF. The CDR3 DNA is TGTGCCAGCACCCGACAGGGGATCTATGGCTACACCTTC.

The chain combines TRBV27 with TRBJ1-5; 9 bases match TRBD1. Germline values: CDR1 MNHEY, CDR2 SMNVEV (reference sequence). With 6 bases clipped from V and 1 base from J, the junction kept 4 bases outside the gene matches. The CDR3 loop spans 15 amino acids. CDR3 protein: CASRATGGSNQPQHF. The CDR3 nucleotides read TGTGCCAGCAGGGCTACAGGGGGCAGCAATCAGCCCCAGCATTTT.

The chain links TRBV5-1 to TRBJ2-1; the match to TRBD2 covers 9 bases. V lost 4 bases, J lost 0 bases, and 2 bases stayed unmatched. The CDR3 sequence is 15 residues long. Germline-derived CDR1 and CDR2 are SGHRS and YFSETQ. The CDR3, as DNA: TGCGCCAGCAGCAAGCGGGAGGTCTCCTACAATGAGCAGTTCTTC. Protein sequence: CASSKREVSYNEQFF.

The rearrangement uses TRBV19 and TRBJ2-7, with 7 positions matching TRBD2. V lost 7 bases, J lost 6 bases, and 12 bases stayed unmatched. Germline CDR1 is LNHDA and CDR2 is SQIVND (reference sequence). The CDR3 runs 14 residues. The CDR3 region is CASTDGAGAGEQYF. The DNA for the CDR3 is TGTGCCAGTACCGATGGGGCGGGAGCGGGCGAGCAGTACTTC.

The CDR3 spells CASNLQGPLGTQYF. The CDR3 nucleotides are TGTGCCAGCAACCTACAGGGACCTCTGGGGACCCAGTACTTC. The V gene is TRBV2, the J gene TRBJ2-5; D might be TRBD1 (6 bases). Trimming stripped 7 bases from V and 7 bases from J, with 19 bases between. CDR1 and CDR2 from the germline V gene are SNHLY and FYNNEI. The CDR3 length is 14 residues.

As regards this clone: Distinct nucleotide sequences in the sample also encode this CDR3. The V call is TRBV6-5, the J call TRBJ1-5, with D perhaps matching TRBD1 (5 bases). Germline CDR1 reads MNHEY; CDR2 reads SVGAGI. CDR3 size: 15 residues. V lost 0 bases to trimming and J lost 2 bases, with 8 bases between them. The DNA for the CDR3 is TGTGCCAGCAGTTACTCAGGAGGGGGCAATCAGCCCCAGCATTTT. Amino acids: CASSYSGGGNQPQHF.

The V call is TRBV4-2, the J call TRBJ2-2, with D hard to call. V was shortened by 0 bases and J by 6 bases, with 8 bases between the two germline ends. The CDR3 extends over 14 amino acids. Germline-derived CDR1 and CDR2 are LGHNA and YNFKEQ. This CDR3 reads CASSQDTPAGELFF. The CDR3 nucleotides are TGTGCCAGCAGCCAAGATACTCCCGCCGGGGAGCTGTTTTTT.

V is TRBV5-1 and J is TRBJ1-2; D not certain. The V end was cut by 4 bases, the J end by 0 bases, with 7 bases between. The germline CDR1 and CDR2 sequences are SGHRS and YFSETQ. The CDR3 loop spans 13 amino acids. CDR3 amino acids: CASSLEANYGYTF. The CDR3, as DNA: TGCGCCAGCAGCCTAGAAGCTAACTATGGCTACACCTTC. Full variable domain (remainder filled in from reference TRBV5-1 and TRBJ1-2): KAGVTQTPRYLIKTRGQQVTLSCSPISGHRSVSWYQQTPGQGLQFLFEYFSETQRNKGNFPGRFSGRQFSNSRSEMNVSTLELGDSALYLCASSLEANYGYTFGSGTRLTVV.

This sequence joins TRBV5-1 and TRBJ1-3; 9 positions match TRBD1. Germline V lookup: CDR1 SGHRS, CDR2 YFSETQ. The trim removed 4 bases at V and 8 bases at J, leaving 13 bases unmatched. The CDR3 is made up of 16 amino acids. The CDR3 region has the DNA TGCGCCAGCAGCCTGGTTGGGACAGGGCTTGGGGACACCATATATTTT. Protein product: CASSLVGTGLGDTIYF.

V and J are TRBV11-3 and TRBJ2-3; D perhaps matches TRBD1 (5 bases). This CDR3 has 15 residues. The germline V gene encodes CDR1 SGHNT and CDR2 YENEEA. The V and J ends lost 6 bases and 3 bases respectively, with 16 bases between them. The CDR3 sequence is CASSPPGSLTDTQYF. The CDR3 DNA reads as TGTGCCAGCAGTCCCCCAGGGTCCTTAACAGATACGCAGTATTTT.

The CDR3 nucleotides read TGTGCCAGCTCAACCCTAGAGAACACTGAAGCTTTCTTT. This codes for CASSTLENTEAFF. The genes are TRBV18 and TRBJ1-1, with D hard to call. The CDR3 extends over 13 amino acids. Germline CDR1 KGHSH, CDR2 LQKENI. V was trimmed by 5 bases and J by 1 base, leaving 8 bases between them. The whole variable domain, remainder taken from reference TRBV18 and TRBJ1-1, is NAGVMQNPRHLVRRRGQEARLRCSPMKGHSHVYWYRQLPEEGLKFMVYLQKENIIDESGMPKERFSAEFPKEGPSILRIQQVVRGDSAAYFCASSTLENTEAFFGQGTRLTVV.

V is TRBV11-2 and J is TRBJ2-4; D may be TRBD2 (6 bases). Between the trimmed V and J ends, which lost 5 bases and 1 base, there was a span of 24 bases. Germline V gives CDR1 SGHAT, CDR2 FQNNGV. This CDR3 region has 19 residues. The CDR3 DNA is TGTGCCAGCAGCACGCCACCAGGGCCGCTGGGGAGGGCCAAAAACATTCAGTACTTC. Encoded protein: CASSTPPGPLGRAKNIQYF.

The V gene is TRBV28, the J gene TRBJ1-1; TRBD1 matches at 9 bases. The junction had 2 bases not matched to a gene; V was cut back by 5 bases and J by 1 base. The germline V gene encodes CDR1 MDHEN and CDR2 SYDVKM. The CDR3 sequence is 14 residues long. CDR3 in amino acids: CASSPGQGNTEAFF. CDR3 bases: TGTGCCAGCAGTCCGGGACAGGGGAACACTGAAGCTTTCTTT.